The source of this TCR beta chain is a study of blood T cell repertoires in COVID-19. Overall study: T cells, B-cell-depleted T cells, or PBMCs provided the cDNA or gDNA that served as material.

The assay was immunoSEQ multiplex PCR, and TCRdb's table has in-frame clones only and misses some. The sample comprises fewer than 400,000 clones, nearly 90% of which are singletons, and about 1.7% rests with the top ten. V dropped 3 bases and J dropped 4 bases, with 15 bases sitting between them. Germline V gives CDR1 SGHVS, CDR2 FQNEAQ. This CDR3 contains 15 residues. Input material: peripheral blood. The rearrangement links TRBV7-8 to TRBJ2-5, with D perhaps matching TRBD2 (5 bases). This sequence originates from a woman younger than 45 with COVID-19, enrolled during active disease. CDR3 coding DNA: TGTGCCAGCAGCTTCAGAATCGGCGGAGGAGAGACCCAGTACTTC. Encoded protein: CASSFRIGGGETQYF.